The clone carrying this T cell receptor beta chain was picked up a small number of times. These data come from a study of blood T cell repertoires in COVID-19. Study overall: PBMCs, B-cell-depleted T cells, or T cells provided the cDNA or gDNA that made up the material.

Original analysis: By means of reference gene primer amplification, nucleated cell counts were estimated. Profiled with immunoSEQ multiplex PCR; TCRdb holds only in-frame clones, not every one. Clone size and V and J calls were adopted from that table, with D and trimming inferred from the DNA. The repertoire holds 30,000 to 40,000 clones, with approximately 83% as singletons. The CDR3 loop spans 17 amino acids. CDR1 is MDHEN and CDR2 is SYDVKM in the germline V gene. V was shortened by 4 bases and J by 1 base, with 19 bases between the two germline ends. V is TRBV28 and J is TRBJ1-1; D might be TRBD1 (5 bases). The origin of this receptor is a woman aged 55 to 70 with active COVID-19. The source material was peripheral blood. DNA of the CDR3: TGTGCCAGCAGTTCTCCCTATCTCAGGGTTCCGAACACTGAAGCTTTCTTT. This gives the protein CASSSPYLRVPNTEAFF.